The 11 T cell receptor beta chains below come from one sample, sequenced in a study of early T cells in non-severe SARS-CoV-2 infection. MiXCR was run by TCRdb on the 5' RACE reads, yielding one entry per CDR3 protein. The sample contains roughly 70,000 distinct CDR3 sequences, around 13% of which appear only once. The sequenced material came from whole blood. These receptors were obtained from an adult who was a healthcare worker with PCR-confirmed SARS-CoV-2 infection or an uninfected control (not recorded which).

There are many counts of this clonotype. The chain has TRBV5-5 and TRBJ2-7, with 11 bases matching TRBD2. This CDR3 has 18 amino acids. The germline V gene encodes CDR1 SGHKS and CDR2 YYEKEE (reference sequence). The junction had 14 bases not matched to a gene; V was cut back by 0 bases and J by 6 bases. The CDR3 loop is CASSLGQGRIAGGREQYF. CDR3 bases: TGTGCCAGCAGCTTGGGGCAGGGCCGGATAGCGGGAGGGCGCGAGCAGTACTTC.

The chain is built from TRBV6-6 and TRBJ2-3, with D possibly matching TRBD2 (5 bases). Trimming cost V 2 bases and J 5 bases, with 17 bases left between them. This CDR3 is 16 amino acids long. Germline values: CDR1 MNHNY, CDR2 SVGAGI (reference sequence). The CDR3 loop reads CASSYEVATHRDTQYF. The DNA of the CDR3 is TGTGCCAGCAGTTACGAAGTAGCGACGCACAGAGATACGCAGTATTTT.

This clonotype was counted a few times. The CDR3: CASSEMTGLSNGYTF. Written as DNA, the CDR3 is TGTGCCAGCTCAGAGATGACAGGGCTATCTAACGGCTACACCTTC. The genes are TRBV18 and TRBJ1-2; the match to TRBD1 covers 7 bases. The CDR3 is 15 amino acids. Trimming cost V 5 bases and J 8 bases; bases outside gene matches: 14. Germline CDR1 and CDR2: KGHSH and LQKENI.

The rearrangement links TRBV4-1 to TRBJ1-4; possible D gene TRBD1, 6 bases. The CDR3 has 15 residues. Germline V gene sequence: CDR1 MGHRA, CDR2 YSYEKL. V lost 3 bases to trimming and J lost 3 bases, with 11 bases between them. The CDR3 DNA reads as TGCGCCAGCAGCCAGCAGGGGCTGGCTAATGAAAAACTGTTTTTT. Translated, it gives CASSQQGLANEKLFF.

In its sample, this clonotype was seen many times. The chain has TRBV12-3 or TRBV12-4 and TRBJ1-2; TRBD1 matches 7 bases. The CDR3 sequence is 14 residues long. V shed 4 bases, J shed 4 bases, and the junction held 6 bases outside the gene matches. CDR3 DNA: TGTGCCAGCAGTTCCCGACAGGGTCCCTATGGCTACACCTTC. Protein: CASSSRQGPYGYTF.

On this clonotype: One base away lies a much larger clone, so this may be a sequencing read error. The V and J genes are TRBV12-3 or TRBV12-4 and TRBJ2-7; TRBD1 aligns across 7 bases. The length of the CDR3 is 16 residues. The CDR3 protein is CANSPQEQGNFGEQYF. CDR3 coding DNA: TGTGCCAACAGTCCCCAAGAACAGGGGAACTTTGGCGAGCAGTACTTC.

This rearrangement joins TRBV9 to TRBJ2-1; 7 positions match TRBD1. Germline lookup yields CDR1 SGDLS and CDR2 YYNGEE. V dropped 4 bases and J dropped 2; count of bases not matched to a gene: 6. There are 15 residues in the CDR3. The CDR3 loop reads CASSSTGTAYNEQFF. CDR3 bases: TGTGCCAGCAGCTCAACCGGGACAGCCTACAATGAGCAGTTCTTC.

This clonotype was counted between two and nine times. The chain recombines TRBV7-9 with TRBJ2-7; D is ambiguous. The CDR3 totals 15 residues. CDR1 and CDR2 from the germline V gene are SEHNR and FQNEAQ (reference sequence). Trimming pared 3 bases from V and 7 bases from J, leaving 19 bases between. CDR3 region: CASSFSSVPVIEQYF. CDR3 coding DNA: TGTGCCAGCAGCTTCAGTAGTGTACCTGTGATAGAGCAGTACTTC.

This clonotype came up many times. The chain joins TRBV25-1 to TRBJ2-3, with D perhaps TRBD1 (6 bases). The CDR3 extends over 16 amino acids. Trimming took 3 bases from V and 0 from J, leaving 13 bases between them. Germline CDR1 MGHDK, CDR2 SYGVNS. The CDR3 loop reads CASSDRSDSSTDTQYF. The CDR3, as DNA: TGTGCCAGCAGTGATAGGTCGGACAGTAGCACAGATACGCAGTATTTT.

This clonotype was picked up many times. The V and J genes are TRBV14 and TRBJ2-1; D is undetermined. The CDR3 loop spans 13 amino acids. V shed 0 bases and J shed 5 bases, with 5 bases lying between them. Germline lookup yields CDR1 SGHDN and CDR2 FVKESK. As DNA, the CDR3 is TGTGCCAGCAGCCAAGACAGACACAATGAGCAGTTCTTC. Protein sequence: CASSQDRHNEQFF.

This clonotype has more than one count but fewer than ten. The genes are TRBV5-1 and TRBJ2-1; D unclear. This CDR3 is 15 amino acids long. The V end was cut by 4 bases, the J end by 9 bases, with 20 bases between. Germline V gene sequence: CDR1 SGHRS, CDR2 YFSETQ. CDR3 nucleotides: TGCGCCAGCAGCCTTGGACGGGCCCCTTATAGTGAGCAGTTCTTC. It is translated as CASSLGRAPYSEQFF.